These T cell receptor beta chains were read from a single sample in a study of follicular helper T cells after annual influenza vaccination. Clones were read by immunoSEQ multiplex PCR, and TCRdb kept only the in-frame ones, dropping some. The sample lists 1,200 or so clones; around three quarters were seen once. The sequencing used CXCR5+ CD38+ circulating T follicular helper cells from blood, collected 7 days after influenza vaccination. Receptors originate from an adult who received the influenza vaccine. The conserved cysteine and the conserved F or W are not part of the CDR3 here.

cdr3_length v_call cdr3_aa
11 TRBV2 ASGRDGNYEQY
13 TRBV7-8 ASSWRGTYNNEQF
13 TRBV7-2 ASSLSTLRWETQY
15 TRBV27 ASSLRVSGDSLYEQY
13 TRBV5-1 ASSLVIGAGTEAF
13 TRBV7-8 ASSFSYRGSEKLF
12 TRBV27 ASSAQGSPNGYT
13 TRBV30 AWSEGGGGNQPQH
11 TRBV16 ASSHRQGNTIY
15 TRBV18 ASSPFLGGSGANVLT
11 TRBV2 ASRREVNQPQH
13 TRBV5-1 ASSLEQRSNTEAF
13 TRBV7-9 ASSLRQGLQETQY
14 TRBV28 ASSLPQGYLMDEQY